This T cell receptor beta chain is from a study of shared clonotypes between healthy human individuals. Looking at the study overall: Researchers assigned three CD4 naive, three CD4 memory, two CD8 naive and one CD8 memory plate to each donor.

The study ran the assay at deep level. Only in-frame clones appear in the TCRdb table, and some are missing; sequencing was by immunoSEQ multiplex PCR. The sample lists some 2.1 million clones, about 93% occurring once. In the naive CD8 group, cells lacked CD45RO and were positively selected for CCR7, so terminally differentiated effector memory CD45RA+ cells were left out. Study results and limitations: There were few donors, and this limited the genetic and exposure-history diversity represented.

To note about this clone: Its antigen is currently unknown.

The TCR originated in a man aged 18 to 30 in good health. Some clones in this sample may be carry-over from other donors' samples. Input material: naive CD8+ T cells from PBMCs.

CDR3 nucleotide sequence: TGTGCCAGCAGCCCCCCTCCGCAGGGTTTGGTCTACGAGCAGTACTTC. Protein: CASSPPPQGLVYEQYF. The rearrangement links TRBV11-2 to TRBJ2-7, with a weak D call TRBD1 (5 bases). This CDR3 region has 16 residues. Germline CDR1 and CDR2: SGHAT and FQNNGV. Between the trimmed V and J ends, which lost 5 bases and 3 bases, there was a span of 20 bases.